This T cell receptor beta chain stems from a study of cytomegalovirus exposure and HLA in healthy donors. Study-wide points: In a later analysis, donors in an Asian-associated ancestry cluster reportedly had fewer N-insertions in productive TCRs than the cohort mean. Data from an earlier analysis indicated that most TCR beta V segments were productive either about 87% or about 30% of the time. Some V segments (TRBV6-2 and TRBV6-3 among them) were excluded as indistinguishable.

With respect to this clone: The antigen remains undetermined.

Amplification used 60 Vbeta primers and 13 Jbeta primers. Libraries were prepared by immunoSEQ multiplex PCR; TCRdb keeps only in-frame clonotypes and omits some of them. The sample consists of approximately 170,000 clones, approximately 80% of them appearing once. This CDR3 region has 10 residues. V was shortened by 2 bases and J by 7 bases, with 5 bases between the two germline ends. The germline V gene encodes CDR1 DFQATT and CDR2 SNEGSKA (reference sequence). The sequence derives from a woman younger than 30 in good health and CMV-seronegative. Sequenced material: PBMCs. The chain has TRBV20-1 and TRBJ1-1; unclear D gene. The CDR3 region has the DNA TGCAGTGCTAGATCAATTGAAGCTTTCTTT. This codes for CSARSIEAFF.